Shown below are 9 T cell receptor beta chains from a single sample sequenced in a study of cytomegalovirus exposure and HLA in healthy donors. Primers for the PCR totalled 60 Vbeta and 13 Jbeta. The data were produced by immunoSEQ multiplex PCR, yet TCRdb's version contains in-frame clones alone and is incomplete. The sample lists about 270,000 clones, around two thirds occurring once. Specimen: PBMCs. The receptors were sampled from a female donor in good health and CMV-seronegative.

This chain joins TRBV28 and TRBJ2-1, with a weak D call TRBD1 (6 bases). This CDR3 contains 14 residues. Trimming removed 5 bases at V and 2 bases at J, with 10 bases between. The V gene's germline CDR1 is MDHEN and CDR2 SYDVKM. The CDR3, as DNA: TGTGCCAGCAGTACAGGGCTCACCTACAATGAGCAGTTCTTC. Translation: CASSTGLTYNEQFF.

This chain connects TRBV28 to TRBJ2-2; no clear D gene. This CDR3 spans 12 amino acids. In germline, CDR1 is MDHEN, CDR2 SYDVKM. Trimming removed 7 bases at V and 6 bases at J, with 9 bases between. In DNA form, the CDR3 reads TGTGCCAGCATGGCAAATCCCGGGGAGCTGTTTTTT. It encodes CASMANPGELFF.

This chain connects TRBV19 to TRBJ1-4, with D perhaps matching TRBD1 (5 bases). The CDR3 has 13 residues. V was clipped by 7 bases and J by 8 bases, with 14 bases between them. The germline gives CDR1 LNHDA, CDR2 SQIVND (reference sequence). CDR3 sequence reads: CASTLGADEKLFF. CDR3 in DNA: TGTGCCAGTACTTTAGGGGCGGACGAAAAACTGTTTTTT.

V and J are TRBV7-9 and TRBJ2-5; possibly TRBD1 for D (6 bases). Per the germline V gene, CDR1 is SEHNR and CDR2 is FQNEAQ (reference sequence). This CDR3 has 14 residues. V lost 0 bases to trimming and J lost 5 bases, with 10 bases between them. The CDR3 here is CASSLARGSETQYF. The CDR3 DNA reads as TGTGCCAGCAGCTTAGCCAGGGGAAGCGAGACCCAGTACTTC.

The chain links TRBV18 to TRBJ2-7; D is ambiguous. The CDR3 consists of 12 residues. Germline V gene sequence: CDR1 KGHSH, CDR2 LQKENI. V was clipped by 6 bases and J by 1 base, with 7 bases between them. The CDR3 DNA reads TGTGCCAGCTCGCAGGAATCCTACGAGCAGTACTTC. Protein sequence: CASSQESYEQYF. The full variable domain, with the rest looked up from reference TRBV18 and TRBJ2-7, is NAGVMQNPRHLVRRRGQEARLRCSPMKGHSHVYWYRQLPEEGLKFMVYLQKENIIDESGMPKERFSAEFPKEGPSILRIQQVVRGDSAAYFCASSQESYEQYFGPGTRLTVT.

The rearrangement links TRBV4-1 to TRBJ2-7, with TRBD2 matching over 10 bases. The CDR3 contains 17 residues. V was clipped by 0 bases and J by 6 bases; unmatched bases: 11. The germline V gene encodes CDR1 MGHRA and CDR2 YSYEKL. CDR3 coding DNA: TGCGCCAGCAGCCAAGATAGAAGGCTAGCGGGAGTGGTCGAGCAGTACTTC. This translates into CASSQDRRLAGVVEQYF.

The V and J genes are TRBV29-1 and TRBJ1-2, with D maybe TRBD1 (5 bases). Germline CDR1 SQVTM, CDR2 ANQGSEA. V was pared by 7 bases and J by 0 bases, with 15 bases between. The CDR3 is 14 residues long. The CDR3 DNA reads as TGCAGCGCGGAGGGACCGCAAGCTAACTATGGCTACACCTTC. Protein product: CSAEGPQANYGYTF.

The V call is TRBV19, the J call TRBJ2-1; 8 nucleotides line up with TRBD2. Per the germline V gene, CDR1 is LNHDA and CDR2 is SQIVND (reference sequence). The CDR3 runs to 18 residues. With V trimmed by 9 bases and J by 3 bases, 19 bases remained unmatched. CDR3: CASQIWWKGLVGYNEQFF. CDR3 bases: TGTGCCAGCCAAATTTGGTGGAAGGGACTAGTCGGCTACAATGAGCAGTTCTTC. Supplemented by reference TRBV19 and TRBJ2-1, the full variable domain reads DGGITQSPKYLFRKEGQNVTLSCEQNLNHDAMYWYRQDPGQGLRLIYYSQIVNDFQKGDIAEGYSVSREKKESFPLTVTSAQKNPTAFYLCASQIWWKGLVGYNEQFFGPGTRLTVL.

The chain has TRBV7-2 and TRBJ2-1, with TRBD2 identical over 11 bases. The trim removed 5 bases at V and 6 bases at J, leaving 12 bases unmatched. Per the germline V gene, CDR1 is SGHTA and CDR2 is FQGNSA. This CDR3 region has 17 residues. In DNA, the CDR3 is TGTGCCAGCAGCCCCCGACTAGCGGGATCGCTTGTCAATGAGCAGTTCTTC. This translates into CASSPRLAGSLVNEQFF.